Listed below are T cell receptor beta chains from one sample, sequenced in a study of blood T cell repertoires in COVID-19. Some clones are missing from TCRdb's copy, which holds only in-frame ones; the method was immunoSEQ multiplex PCR. The sample has over 200,000 clones; about 80% are singletons. The sample was PBMCs or T cells enriched from blood (not recorded which). These receptors were obtained from a man aged 55 to 69 who had recovered from COVID-19. Both conserved end residues are part of each CDR3.

v_gene	j_gene	CDR3aa
TRBV15	TRBJ1-2	CATSRGTGGNYGYTF
TRBV6-5	TRBJ1-3	CASRGTSRGNTIYF
TRBV7-2	TRBJ1-5	CASSSQGSSQPQHF
TRBV18	TRBJ2-7	CASSSGTSFSYEQYF
TRBV7-8	TRBJ1-1	CASTRTGPNTEAFF
TRBV7-2	TRBJ1-1	CASSPGSLGGTEAFF
TRBV19	TRBJ1-2	CASTPGGQSYYGYTF
TRBV7-3	TRBJ1-2	CASSLGGSNYGYTF
TRBV19	TRBJ1-6	CASRDRNYNSPLHF
TRBV7-8	TRBJ2-6	CASSFLTGSSGANVLTF
TRBV7-3	TRBJ2-3	CASSLLGQEEDTQYF